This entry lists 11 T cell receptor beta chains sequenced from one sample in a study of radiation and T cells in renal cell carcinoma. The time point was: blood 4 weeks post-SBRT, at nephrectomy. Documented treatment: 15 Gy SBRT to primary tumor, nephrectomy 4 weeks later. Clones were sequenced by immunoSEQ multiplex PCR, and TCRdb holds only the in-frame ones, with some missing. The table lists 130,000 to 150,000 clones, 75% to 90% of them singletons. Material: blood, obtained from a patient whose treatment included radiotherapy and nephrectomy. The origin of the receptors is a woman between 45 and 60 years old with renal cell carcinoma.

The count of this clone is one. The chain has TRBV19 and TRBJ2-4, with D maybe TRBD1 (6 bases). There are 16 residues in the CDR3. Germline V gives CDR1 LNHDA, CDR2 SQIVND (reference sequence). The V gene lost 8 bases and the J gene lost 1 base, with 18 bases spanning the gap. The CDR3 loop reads CASSPPGVLAKNIQYF. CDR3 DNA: TGTGCCAGTTCGCCCCCAGGGGTATTGGCCAAAAACATTCAGTACTTC. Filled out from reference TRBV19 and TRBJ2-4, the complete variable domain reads DGGITQSPKYLFRKEGQNVTLSCEQNLNHDAMYWYRQDPGQGLRLIYYSQIVNDFQKGDIAEGYSVSREKKESFPLTVTSAQKNPTAFYLCASSPPGVLAKNIQYFGAGTRLSVL.

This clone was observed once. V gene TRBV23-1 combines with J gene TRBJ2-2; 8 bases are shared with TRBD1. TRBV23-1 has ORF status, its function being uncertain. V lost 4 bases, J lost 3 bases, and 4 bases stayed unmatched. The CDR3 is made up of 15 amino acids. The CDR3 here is CASSPAGQDTGELFF. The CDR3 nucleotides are TGCGCCAGCAGTCCCGCGGGACAGGACACCGGGGAGCTGTTTTTT.

As DNA, the CDR3 is TGTGCCAGTAGTATAGCTCTGGGACAACAGAACACCATATATTTT. Encoded protein: CASSIALGQQNTIYF. The V and J genes are TRBV19 and TRBJ1-3, with D perhaps matching TRBD1 (6 bases). V gave up 1 base and J gave up 7 bases, with 14 bases separating them. The CDR3 contains 15 residues. Germline CDR1 reads LNHDA; CDR2 reads SQIVND (reference sequence).

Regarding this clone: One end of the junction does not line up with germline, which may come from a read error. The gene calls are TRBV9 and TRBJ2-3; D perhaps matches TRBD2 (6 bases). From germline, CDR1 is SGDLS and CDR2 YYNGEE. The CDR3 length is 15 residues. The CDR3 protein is CASSPASSVTNTQYF. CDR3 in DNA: TGTGCCAGCTCCCCGGCGTCTAGCGTCACAAATACGCAGTATTTT.

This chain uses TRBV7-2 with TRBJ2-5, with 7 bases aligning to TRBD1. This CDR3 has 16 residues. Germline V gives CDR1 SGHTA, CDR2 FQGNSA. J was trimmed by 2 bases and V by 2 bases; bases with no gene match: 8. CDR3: CASSLRGLGDQETQYF. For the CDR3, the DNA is TGTGCCAGCAGCTTAAGGGGGCTGGGGGATCAAGAGACCCAGTACTTC.

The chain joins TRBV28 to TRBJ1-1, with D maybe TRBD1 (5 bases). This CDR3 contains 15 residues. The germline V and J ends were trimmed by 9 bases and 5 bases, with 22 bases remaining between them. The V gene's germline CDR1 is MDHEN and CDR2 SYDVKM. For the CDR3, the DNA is TGTGCCAGTATACCGAGTCAAGGGGCGCGAACTGAAGCTTTCTTT. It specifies CASIPSQGARTEAFF.

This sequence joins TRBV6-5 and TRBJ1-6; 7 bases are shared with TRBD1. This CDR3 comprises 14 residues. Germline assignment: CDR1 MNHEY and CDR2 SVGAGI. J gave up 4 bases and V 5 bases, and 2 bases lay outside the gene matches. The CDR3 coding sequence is TGTGCCAGCAGTCGGGACAGTTATAATTCACCCCTCCACTTT. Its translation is CASSRDSYNSPLHF.

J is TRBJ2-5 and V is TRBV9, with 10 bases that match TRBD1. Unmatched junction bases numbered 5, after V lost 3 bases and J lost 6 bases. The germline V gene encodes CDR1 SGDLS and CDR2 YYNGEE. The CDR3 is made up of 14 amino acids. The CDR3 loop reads CASSGTGGFQTQYF. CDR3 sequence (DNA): TGTGCCAGCAGCGGGACAGGGGGATTCCAGACCCAGTACTTC.

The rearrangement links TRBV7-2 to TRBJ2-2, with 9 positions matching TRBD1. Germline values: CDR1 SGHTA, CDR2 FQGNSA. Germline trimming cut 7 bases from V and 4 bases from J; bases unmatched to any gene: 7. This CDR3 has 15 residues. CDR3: CASNRDRGTTGELFF. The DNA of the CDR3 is TGTGCCAGCAACCGCGACAGGGGGACCACCGGGGAGCTGTTTTTT.

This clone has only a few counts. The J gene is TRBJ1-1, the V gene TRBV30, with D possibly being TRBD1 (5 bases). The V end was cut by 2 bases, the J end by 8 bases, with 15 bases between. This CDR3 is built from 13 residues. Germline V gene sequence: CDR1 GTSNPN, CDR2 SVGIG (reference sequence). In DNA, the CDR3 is TGTGCCTGGAGTCCCTCCAGGGACTCAGAAGCTTTCTTT. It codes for CAWSPSRDSEAFF.

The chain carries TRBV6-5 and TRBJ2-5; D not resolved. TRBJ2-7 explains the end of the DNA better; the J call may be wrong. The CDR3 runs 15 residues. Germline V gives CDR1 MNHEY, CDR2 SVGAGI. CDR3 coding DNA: TGTGCCAGCAGTTCCGCCCTGGGCAGTCTCGACGAGCAGTACTTC. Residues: CASSSALGSLDEQYF.